A single T cell receptor beta chain is shown here with its context. Its antigen remains undetermined. One junction end disagrees with the germline gene, perhaps due to a read error. Starting from approximately 500 ng total RNA, TCRbeta-specific cDNA was produced by reverse transcription with a constant-region primer and ProtoScript II reverse transcriptase. The TCRbeta libraries were prepared through three rounds of nested multiplex PCR following a slightly modified ARM-PCR procedure. Each of the first two PCR rounds ran for approximately 11 cycles and used multiplex TRBV1-TRBV30 forward primers together with a Cbeta reverse primer. A final 25-cycle PCR with Deep VentR polymerase added sample barcodes and Illumina adapters. Before sequencing, amplicons of 200-500 bp were purified from gel using a QIAquick gel extraction kit. The TCRbeta amplicons were sequenced with 250-bp paired-end reads on an Illumina HiSeq 2500. The authors' analysis ran thus. Trimmomatic v0.33 was used to quality-trim the reads, and FLASH v1.2.11 was used to merge paired reads so that full CDR3 sequences could be recovered. MiGEC v1.2.1b assigned V, D and J germline segments to the rearranged TCRbeta sequences. Clonotype statistics, along with Shannon-Wiener diversity indices, were calculated using VDJtools v1.0.0. Except for diversity analysis, only the 250 most abundant clonotypes of each sample were used in subsequent analyses to reduce sampling bias. TCRdb reanalyzed the raw reads on its own, using fastp at Q25 for trimming and MiXCR for clone calling, and kept in-frame beta chains. Every distinct CDR3 protein forms one entry, paired with its most common genes and DNA. TCRdb's processing, not the authors' own work, is the source of the V and J calls. The sample records about 330,000 distinct CDR3 sequences, 65% of which are singletons. The top ten clonotypes cover 5.5% to 8% of the sample.

The sample belongs to a study of tumor-infiltrating lymphocytes in primary liver carcinoma (dated by TCRdb to the late 2010s). For the study in its entirety: Surgical resection was performed in China between November 2015 and early 2016 on about five patients with histopathologically diagnosed primary liver carcinoma. Of the five patients, three men and two women aged 30 to 69 years, four had hepatocellular carcinoma and one had combined HCC and intrahepatic cholangiocarcinoma. The five patients had tumors staged T1-T3 N0M0, with maximum diameters ranging from roughly 4 to 10 cm. Roughly 3.65 to 7.5 million productive TCRbeta reads were obtained per sample, and no significant difference in read depth was found between tissue types. The study combined TCRbeta repertoire sequencing, expression microarrays and whole-exome sequencing across five regions of each liver tumor, with adjacent normal tissue and blood. TCRbeta repertoire sequencing covered about 35 specimens from 5 patients: about 25 tumor regions, 5 adjacent noncancerous liver tissues and 5 peripheral blood samples. Technical replicate repertoires showed high reproducibility, with mean shared-clone rates approximately 0.9 and correlation coefficients above 0.95. Paper-wide results and their limitations: With just four or five patients in the study, the authors point out that the findings should be validated in a larger study. Repertoire overlap was found to be higher between tumor regions (mean approximately 36%) than between tumor-adjacent (roughly 17%) or tumor-blood (around 15%) pairs, consistent with antigen-driven expansion. The top 250 clones made up a significantly larger repertoire fraction in tumors than in blood (p = 0.039). Only the TCR beta chain was sequenced, so true repertoire diversity is likely underestimated because unpaired alpha chains were not captured. Because the samples were bulk and unsorted, CD4+ and CD8+ T cell repertoires could not be compared.

The CDR3 sequence holds 19 residues, the cysteine and phenylalanine included. Only the CDR3 region is kept as DNA, spanning 57 bases read in frame from base 1. CDR1 and CDR2, looked up from the germline V gene, are SGHAT and FQNNGV. Blood RNA was extracted from unsorted whole blood with TRIzol reagent; germline DNA came from the DNeasy Blood & Tissue kit. Chronic HBV infection was present in the patients, and the patients were treatment-naive at sampling. Before surgery, four milliliters of peripheral blood were collected into K2EDTA tubes. The receptor chain draws on TRBV11-2 and TRBJ2-2; a tentative D call is TRBD1 (7 bases match). The sequenced sample was peripheral blood. The clonotype was recovered from a man aged 40-55 years with primary liver carcinoma and hepatitis B virus infection. The DNA sequence follows: TGTGCCAGCAGCTATCTCCGCAGCCGGAGGGCCGGGAACACAGGGGAGTTGTTTTTT. Protein translation: CASSYLRSRRAGNTGELFF.